These T cell receptor beta chains were read from a single sample in a study of blood T cell repertoires in COVID-19. Clones were read by immunoSEQ multiplex PCR, and TCRdb kept only the in-frame ones, dropping some. Altogether approximately 400,000 clones are present, around 87% being singletons, with the ten largest covering under 1.5%. The source material was PBMCs or T cells enriched from blood (not recorded which). These TCRs come from a man aged 25-45 years who had recovered from COVID-19. The CDR3 runs from the conserved cysteine through the conserved F or W. A D gene is named only where the DNA matches it firmly. The size entry is marked missing in some rows and otherwise reads once, few, many or a size class.

d_gene,abundance,j_gene,v_gene,CDR3aa,CDR3nt
.,few,TRBJ1-6,TRBV7-8,CASCCGGGSNSPLHF,TGTGCCTCCTGCTGTGGGGGCGGCTCAAATTCACCCCTCCACTTT
TRBD1,.,TRBJ1-5,TRBV12-3/TRBV12-4,CASSVGTGQPQHF,TGTGCCAGCAGTGTGGGGACAGGTCAGCCCCAGCATTTT
TRBD2,.,TRBJ2-1,TRBV30,CAWSLAGGREQFF,TGTGCCTGGAGTCTAGCGGGGGGCAGGGAGCAGTTCTTC
.,.,TRBJ1-1,TRBV5-1,CASSTLDSNTEAFF,TGCGCCAGCAGCACCCTAGACAGTAACACTGAAGCTTTCTTT
TRBD2,.,TRBJ2-1,TRBV9,CASSVGRSGGDNEQFF,TGTGCCAGCAGCGTAGGCCGTAGCGGGGGGGACAATGAGCAGTTCTTC
.,.,TRBJ1-4,TRBV2,CASRATGNTNEKLFF,TGTGCCAGCAGAGCCACAGGGAACACTAATGAAAAACTGTTTTTT
.,.,TRBJ1-6,TRBV11-2,CASSLGEVNSPLHF,TGTGCCAGCAGCTTAGGAGAGGTGAATTCACCCCTCCACTTT
TRBD2,once,TRBJ2-1,TRBV19,CASSSGGYSYNEQFF,TGTGCCAGTAGTAGCGGGGGGTATTCCTACAATGAGCAGTTCTTC
.,.,TRBJ1-3,TRBV9,CASSPYSGNTIYF,TGTGCCAGCAGCCCTTACTCTGGAAACACCATATATTTT
.,once,TRBJ1-2,TRBV20-1,CSASRGTSYTF,TGCAGTGCGAGCAGGGGAACTAGCTACACCTTC
.,.,TRBJ2-7,TRBV5-1,CASSRSDILYEQYF,TGCGCCAGCAGCCGGTCGGACATCCTCTACGAGCAGTACTTC
TRBD1,once,TRBJ1-3,TRBV19,CASTLTGQGTGNTIYF,TGTGCCAGTACCCTAACCGGACAGGGGACTGGAAACACCATATATTTT
.,.,TRBJ2-7,TRBV3-1/TRBV3-2,CASSHRAYEQYF,TGTGCCAGCAGCCACCGGGCCTACGAGCAGTACTTC
.,.,TRBJ2-2,TRBV6-1,CASSEDAGARELFF,TGTGCCAGCAGTGAAGATGCGGGGGCCCGGGAGCTGTTTTTT
.,.,TRBJ2-5,TRBV7-2,CASSLGRGWETQYF,TGTGCCAGCAGCTTAGGCAGGGGATGGGAGACCCAGTACTTC
.,.,TRBJ1-2,TRBV5-6,CASRAEDTFYGYTF,TGTGCCAGCAGGGCCGAGGACACGTTCTATGGCTACACCTTC